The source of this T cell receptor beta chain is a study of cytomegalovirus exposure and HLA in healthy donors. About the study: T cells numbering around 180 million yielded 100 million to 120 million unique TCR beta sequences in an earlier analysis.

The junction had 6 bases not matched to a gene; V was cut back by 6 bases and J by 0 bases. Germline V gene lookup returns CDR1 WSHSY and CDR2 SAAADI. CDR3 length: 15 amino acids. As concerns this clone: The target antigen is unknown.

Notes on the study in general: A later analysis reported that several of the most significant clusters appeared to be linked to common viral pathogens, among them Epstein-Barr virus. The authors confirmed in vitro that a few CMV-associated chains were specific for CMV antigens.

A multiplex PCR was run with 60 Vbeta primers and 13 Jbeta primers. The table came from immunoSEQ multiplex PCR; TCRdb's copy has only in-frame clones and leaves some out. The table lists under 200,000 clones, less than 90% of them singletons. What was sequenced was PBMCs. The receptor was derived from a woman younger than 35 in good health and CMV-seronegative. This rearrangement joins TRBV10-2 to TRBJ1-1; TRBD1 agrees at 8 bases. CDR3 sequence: CASSPDRGLNTEAFF. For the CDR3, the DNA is TGCGCCAGCAGCCCTGACAGGGGCCTGAACACTGAAGCTTTCTTT.